A single sample is the source of the 25 T cell receptor beta chains below, sequenced in a study of tissue T cells after allogeneic stem cell transplantation. Time point here: mouse harvest day 7 after allogeneic transplant. Each mouse received 10^7 T-cell-depleted marrow cells plus 10^6 splenic CD5+ T cells by tail vein. The protocol was immunoSEQ multiplex PCR, while the TCRdb copy is restricted to in-frame clones and leaves out a portion. In the table there are about 11,000 clones, less than 45% of which are singletons. The specimen sequenced was skin. The source of these receptors is a female BALB/c mouse given C57BL/6 T cells with graft-versus-host disease after an allogeneic hematopoietic cell transplant.

About this clone itself: The gene names here belong to mouse. The CDR3 extends 1 residue past the end of the read, so its final part is completed from the germline J gene. The chain joins TRBV3 to TRBJ2-4; TRBD2 agrees at 9 bases. CDR3 length equals 16 residues. Per germline, CDR1 SNHLY and CDR2 FYNGKV (reference sequence). Trimming at V came to 5 bases and at J to 0 bases, leaving 6 bases not matched to a gene. The chain's CDR3 is CASSPYWGASQNTLYF. The DNA read from the CDR3 is TGTGCCAGCAGCCCGTACTGGGGGGCTAGTCAAAACACCTTGTAC. Together with reference TRBV3 and TRBJ2-4, the CDR3 gives the full variable domain: GPKVLQIPSHQIIDMGQMVTLNCDPVSNHLYFYWYKQILGQQMEFLVNFYNGKVMEKSKLFKDQFSVERPDGSYFTLKIQPTALEDSAVYFCASSPYWGASQNTLYFGAGTRLSVL.

Points on this clone: Gene names follow the mouse nomenclature. Read sequence stops 1 residue before the CDR3 end, and the germline J gene provides the missing end. The V and J genes are TRBV29 and TRBJ1-1; maybe TRBD1 (5 bases). From germline, CDR1 is MSHET and CDR2 SYDVDS. The length of the CDR3 is 13 residues. Trimming shortened V by 6 bases and J by 1 base, and 9 bases separated the two germline ends. CDR3 DNA, as far as it was read: TGTGCTAGCAGCCCCGGACAAAACACAGAAGTCTTC. It yields the protein CASSPGQNTEVF. The entire CDR3 sequence reads CASSPGQNTEVFF.

Worth noting for this clone: The gene names here belong to mouse. Read sequence stops 1 residue before the CDR3 end, and the germline J gene provides the missing end. The chain couples TRBV26 to TRBJ1-2, with 10 positions matching TRBD1. The V segment lost 4 bases and the J segment 3 bases; nucleotides outside the gene matches: 5. Germline lookup yields CDR1 KGHPV and CDR2 FQNQEV (reference sequence). The CDR3 has 15 residues. The sequenced part of the CDR3 DNA is TGTGCCAGCAGTCCCCGGGGACAGGGGTACTCCGACTACACC. It translates to CASSPRGQGYSDYT. The CDR3 in its entirety is CASSPRGQGYSDYTF.

There are a few counts of this clone. Here the gene names and germline are mouse. The read ends 1 residue shy of where the CDR3 ends; the end is completed using the germline J gene. The V and J genes are TRBV12-1 and TRBJ1-2; TRBD1 might be the D (6 bases). The CDR3 covers 14 residues. Per the germline V gene, CDR1 is SGHSN and CDR2 is HYEKVE. Between the trimmed V and J ends, which lost 0 bases and 0 bases, there was a span of 7 bases. The CDR3 bases that were read are TGTGCCAGCTCTCTCTACAGGGCAAACTCCGACTACACC. Translating gives CASSLYRANSDYT. The full CDR3 is CASSLYRANSDYTF.

In its sample, this clone ranks as medium-sized (0.01 to 0.1%). Germline and genes here are mouse. Coverage ceases 1 residue before the CDR3 finishes, and the germline J gene fills in the end. Different DNA sequences within this sample yield the same CDR3. V and J are TRBV26 and TRBJ1-3, with no clear D. Trimming shortened V by 3 bases and J by 0 bases, and 6 bases separated the two germline ends. CDR1 is KGHPV, CDR2 FQNQEV, per germline (reference sequence). The CDR3 is made up of 14 amino acids. The CDR3 reads CASSLQNSGNTLYF. The CDR3 DNA, read in part, is TGTGCCAGCAGTCTCCAGAATTCTGGAAATACGCTCTAT. The variable domain in full, with the rest retrieved from reference TRBV26 and TRBJ1-3, is NSKVIQTPRYLVKGQGQKAKMRCIPEKGHPVVFWYQQNKNNEFKFLINFQNQEVLQQIDMTEKRFSAECPSNSPCSLEIQSSEAGDSALYLCASSLQNSGNTLYFGEGSRLIVV.

As for this clone: Gene names follow the mouse nomenclature. The missing CDR3 end, 1 residue past where the read stops, is filled in from the germline J gene. This sequence joins TRBV16 and TRBJ1-4, with D possibly matching TRBD1 (5 bases). The CDR3 length is 15 residues. V was pared by 1 base and J by 0 bases, with 6 bases between. The V gene's germline CDR1 is SGHSA and CDR2 FRNQAP. The part of the CDR3 DNA that was read is TGTGCAAGCAGCTTAGCAGGGTTTTCCAACGAAAGATTATTT. This sequence encodes CASSLAGFSNERLF. The full CDR3 protein is CASSLAGFSNERLFF. The full variable domain, in which reference TRBV16 and TRBJ1-4 provide the parts outside the CDR3, is NAGVIQTPRHKVTGKGQEATLWCEPISGHSAVFWYRQTIVQGLEFLTYFRNQAPIDDSGMPKERFSAQMPNQSHSTLKIQSTQPQDSAVYLCASSLAGFSNERLFFGHGTKLSVL.

This clone was counted between two and nine times. The genes are named according to mouse. The read falls 1 residue short of the CDR3 end, and the missing part is taken from the germline J gene. V is TRBV20 and J is TRBJ1-6, with 9 bases lining up with TRBD1. TRBJ1-6 is known as an ORF, though its function is uncertain. Trimming removed 4 bases from V and 3 bases from J; junction bases left unmatched: 1. CDR1 is GFQATS, CDR2 STVNSAI, per germline. The CDR3 is made up of 14 amino acids. The part of the CDR3 DNA that was read is TGTGGTGCTAAGGGACAGGGCTATAATTCGCCCCTCTAC. Its translation is CGAKGQGYNSPLY. The CDR3 reads in full as CGAKGQGYNSPLYF.

Regarding this clone: Gene names are mouse gene names. The sequenced fragment ends 1 residue before the CDR3 boundary, so the rest is inferred from the germline J gene. The chain combines TRBV12-2 with TRBJ1-4, with a weak D call TRBD1 (6 bases). Germline CDR1 reads SGHLS; CDR2 reads HYDKME. This CDR3 contains 17 residues. V dropped 4 bases and J dropped 0 bases, with 17 bases sitting between them. The CDR3 bases that were read are TGTGCCAGCTCCCAAGGACAGTTGGAAATTTCCAACGAAAGATTATTT. Translating gives CASSQGQLEISNERLF. The CDR3 as a whole reads CASSQGQLEISNERLFF.

This clone has only a few counts. The genes and germline here are from mouse. CDR3 region: CASSLGGESYEQYF. The covered CDR3 bases are TGTGCAAGCAGCTTAGGTGGGGAGTCCTATGAACAGTAC. The chain couples TRBV16 to TRBJ2-7, with D perhaps matching TRBD2 (5 bases). The read terminates 1 residue before the CDR3 end, so the remaining end is supplied by the germline J gene. The CDR3 runs 14 residues. V was shortened by 1 base and J by 1 base, with 8 bases between the two germline ends. CDR1 and CDR2 from the germline V gene are SGHSA and FRNQAP. Supplemented by reference TRBV16 and TRBJ2-7, the full variable domain reads NAGVIQTPRHKVTGKGQEATLWCEPISGHSAVFWYRQTIVQGLEFLTYFRNQAPIDDSGMPKERFSAQMPNQSHSTLKIQSTQPQDSAVYLCASSLGGESYEQYFGPGTRLTVL.

As concerns this clone: Gene names are the mouse ones. From the germline J gene comes the end of the CDR3, since the read stops 1 residue before it. The chain combines TRBV13-3 with TRBJ2-1, with 7 bases aligning to TRBD2. Per germline, CDR1 NNHDY and CDR2 SYVADS. V gave up 2 bases and J gave up 7 bases; unmatched junction bases: 6. CDR3 size: 14 residues. Partial CDR3 DNA: TGTGCCAGCAGTGACTGGGGGAGCGGGGCTGAGCAGTTC. It encodes CASSDWGSGAEQF. The whole CDR3 reads CASSDWGSGAEQFF.

In the case of this clone: Any gene name here is a mouse gene name. The read terminates 1 residue before the CDR3 end, so the remaining end is supplied by the germline J gene. V and J are TRBV17 and TRBJ2-7, with TRBD1 matching 12 bases. Trimming cost V 5 bases and J 4 bases; bases outside gene matches: 3. Per the germline V gene, CDR1 is MNHDT and CDR2 is YYDKIL. CDR3 length equals 14 residues. The CDR3 region is CASSLGQGAYEQYF. CDR3 bases read: TGTGCTAGCAGTTTGGGACAGGGGGCTTATGAACAGTAC. The full variable domain, its missing parts supplied by reference TRBV17 and TRBJ2-7, is DTTVKQNPRYKLARVGKPVNLICSQTMNHDTMYWYQKKPNQAPKLLLFYYDKILNREADTFEKFQSSRPNNSFCSLYIGSAGLEYSAMYLCASSLGQGAYEQYFGPGTRLTVL.

Of note for this clone: The germline and genes are mouse ones. Coverage ceases 1 residue before the CDR3 finishes, and the germline J gene fills in the end. This rearrangement joins TRBV3 to TRBJ2-4, with TRBD1 matching over 7 bases. The CDR3 runs to 15 residues. In germline, CDR1 is SNHLY, CDR2 FYNGKV (reference sequence). With V trimmed by 0 bases and J by 1 base, 1 base remained unmatched. The CDR3 bases that were read are TGTGCCAGCAGCTTAGCGCAGGGGGGTCAAAACACCTTGTAC. Translating it yields CASSLAQGGQNTLY. The CDR3 reads in full as CASSLAQGGQNTLYF.

Note on this clone: Each gene name is a mouse one. CDR3 DNA, as far as it was read: TGTGCCAGCAGCGACTGGGGGATGAACACCTTGTAC. It encodes CASSDWGMNTLY. The CDR3 as a whole reads CASSDWGMNTLYF. This chain links TRBV26 with TRBJ2-4, with 9 nucleotides matching TRBD2. The CDR3 is cut off 1 residue early in the read; its end comes from the germline J gene. Germline V gene lookup returns CDR1 KGHPV and CDR2 FQNQEV (reference sequence). Trimming took 6 bases from V and 6 from J; bases not matched to a gene: 4. The CDR3 contains 13 residues. The entire variable domain, with the rest obtained from reference TRBV26 and TRBJ2-4, is as follows: NSKVIQTPRYLVKGQGQKAKMRCIPEKGHPVVFWYQQNKNNEFKFLINFQNQEVLQQIDMTEKRFSAECPSNSPCSLEIQSSEAGDSALYLCASSDWGMNTLYFGAGTRLSVL.

This clone came up a few times. The gene names given are mouse names. Read data end 1 residue before the CDR3 end; the end is taken from the germline J gene. The chain uses TRBV19 and TRBJ2-2; TRBD2 agrees at 7 bases. The V and J ends lost 6 bases and 2 bases, in that order; junction bases with no gene match: 4. The CDR3 totals 14 residues. The V gene's germline CDR1 is FNHDT and CDR2 SITEND (reference sequence). CDR3 DNA (partial): TGTGCCAGCACTTACTGGGGCAACACCGGGCAGCTCTAC. Amino acid sequence: CASTYWGNTGQLY. The full CDR3 protein is CASTYWGNTGQLYF.

For this clone: Here the gene names and germline are mouse. Coverage ceases 1 residue before the CDR3 finishes, and the germline J gene fills in the end. This chain joins TRBV26 and TRBJ2-3; 8 positions match TRBD1. The germline gives CDR1 KGHPV, CDR2 FQNQEV (reference sequence). The CDR3 extends over 15 amino acids. Trimming at V came to 2 bases and at J to 2 bases, leaving 3 bases not matched to a gene. The CDR3 DNA, read in part, is TGTGCCAGCAGTCTGCAGGGGGCGCTTGCAGAAACGCTGTAT. This codes for CASSLQGALAETLY. The whole CDR3 is CASSLQGALAETLYF.

In this sample, this clone turned up a few times. Gene labels here are mouse ones. The read is 1 residue too short to cover the CDR3 end, so that end is filled in from the germline J gene. This chain links TRBV23 with TRBJ2-4; the table names TRBD2, a call not compared with the DNA. The CDR3 contains 16 residues. CDR1 KGHTA and CDR2 FQNQQP come from the germline V gene. The CDR3 DNA, read in part, is TGCTCCAGCAGTCCTGGACTGGGGGCTAGTCAAAACACCTTGTAC. Its protein product is CSSSPGLGASQNTLY. The CDR3 in its entirety is CSSSPGLGASQNTLYF.

Details on this clone: Gene names and germline refer to mouse. The CDR3 end falls 1 residue outside the read, so it is completed with the germline J gene. V is TRBV13-1 and J is TRBJ1-1; 10 bases fit TRBD1. CDR1 is NSHNY and CDR2 is SYGAGN in the germline V gene. The V segment lost 3 bases and the J segment 2 bases; nucleotides outside the gene matches: 1. This CDR3 has 14 amino acids. The CDR3: CASSGDRGNTEVFF. The DNA read from the CDR3 is TGTGCCAGCAGTGGGGACAGGGGCAACACAGAAGTCTTC.

This clone has only a few counts. The gene names here belong to mouse. The CDR3 loop reads CASSLANTEVFF. CDR3 DNA (partial): TGTGCCAGCAGCCTTGCAAACACAGAAGTCTTC. V is TRBV26 and J is TRBJ1-1; unclear D gene. The read ends 1 residue early relative to the CDR3; the germline J gene fills the gap. This CDR3 comprises 12 residues. Trimming cost V 6 bases and J 0 bases, with 5 bases left between them. Germline CDR1 and CDR2: KGHPV and FQNQEV (reference sequence).

This clone is deemed medium-sized. Germline and genes here are mouse. The read comes to an end 1 residue before the CDR3 does, leaving the germline J gene to fill in the end. The chain uses TRBV26 and TRBJ1-4; tentative D call: TRBD1 (5 bases). CDR1 and CDR2 (germline): KGHPV, FQNQEV (reference sequence). The germline V and J ends were trimmed by 0 bases and 3 bases, with 8 bases remaining between them. This CDR3 region has 15 residues. CDR3 residues: CASSLSWTTNERLFF. Incomplete CDR3 DNA: TGTGCCAGCAGTCTGTCATGGACAACCAACGAAAGATTATTT.

Note on this clone: Germline and genes: mouse. The read gets to within 1 residue of the CDR3 end, and the germline J gene fills in the rest. J is TRBJ2-3 and V is TRBV5; 10 bases align to TRBD2. Germline lookup yields CDR1 LGHNA and CDR2 YNLKQL (reference sequence). The ends lost 4 bases at V and 0 bases at J; junction bases unmatched: 7. This CDR3 has 17 amino acids. The part of the CDR3 DNA that was read is TGTGCCAGCAGCCCCCACTGGGGGGGGCGGAGTGCAGAAACGCTGTAT. It is translated as CASSPHWGGRSAETLY. The CDR3, in full, reads CASSPHWGGRSAETLYF.

Concerning this clone itself: Gene names are the mouse ones. The read terminates 1 residue before the CDR3 end, so the remaining end is supplied by the germline J gene. The chain recombines TRBV26 with TRBJ1-1; TRBD1 is a possible D gene (6 bases). V was trimmed by 0 bases and J by 0 bases, leaving 8 bases between them. The CDR3 is made up of 15 amino acids. The germline CDR1 and CDR2 sequences are KGHPV and FQNQEV (reference sequence). CDR3 sequence: CASSLSYRANTEVFF. Partial CDR3 DNA: TGTGCCAGCAGTCTGTCGTACAGGGCAAACACAGAAGTCTTC.

This clone was observed a few times. These gene names are mouse names. CDR3 residues: CASSSTGYEQYF. CDR3 DNA (partial): TGTGCTAGCAGTTCGACAGGTTATGAACAGTAC. This sequence joins TRBV29 and TRBJ2-7; D might be TRBD1 (6 bases). The read terminates 1 residue ahead of where the CDR3 ends, so the germline J gene completes it. Per germline, CDR1 MSHET and CDR2 SYDVDS. The V end lost 4 bases, the J end lost 4 bases, and 8 bases lay between the germline ends. The CDR3 extends over 12 amino acids.

This clone was recorded a few times. Mouse gene names apply. The read ends 1 residue before the CDR3 terminus; that terminus is restored from the germline J gene. This chain uses TRBV12-1 with TRBJ1-3; D unclear. This CDR3 is 12 amino acids long. The germline V gene encodes CDR1 SGHSN and CDR2 HYEKVE. V lost 0 bases and J 4 bases, leaving 3 bases between the germline ends. The DNA read from the CDR3 is TGTGCCAGCTCTCTCGGGGGAAATACGCTCTAT. This codes for CASSLGGNTLY. The whole CDR3 region reads CASSLGGNTLYF.

As regards this clone: All gene names here are mouse names. The observed sequence ends 1 residue before the CDR3 terminus, with the missing tail filled in from the germline J gene. This chain connects TRBV26 to TRBJ1-1, with D perhaps TRBD1 (5 bases). Germline CDR1 and CDR2: KGHPV and FQNQEV (reference sequence). CDR3 length equals 13 residues. V gave up 4 bases and J gave up 4 bases, with 10 bases separating them. The part of the CDR3 DNA that was read is TGTGCCAGCAGTCCCTCACAGGCCACAGAAGTCTTC. Residues: CASSPSQATEVF. The complete CDR3 protein is CASSPSQATEVFF.

With respect to this clone: Gene names denote mouse genes. The sequenced fragment ends 1 residue before the CDR3 boundary, so the rest is inferred from the germline J gene. The chain employs TRBV26 and TRBJ2-1, with D unclear. Between the trimmed V and J ends, which lost 0 bases and 0 bases, there was a span of 6 bases. The CDR3 has 15 amino acids. CDR1 KGHPV and CDR2 FQNQEV come from the germline V gene (reference sequence). The CDR3: CASSLSSNNYAEQFF. The sequenced CDR3 bases are TGTGCCAGCAGTCTGTCGAGCAATAACTATGCTGAGCAGTTC.